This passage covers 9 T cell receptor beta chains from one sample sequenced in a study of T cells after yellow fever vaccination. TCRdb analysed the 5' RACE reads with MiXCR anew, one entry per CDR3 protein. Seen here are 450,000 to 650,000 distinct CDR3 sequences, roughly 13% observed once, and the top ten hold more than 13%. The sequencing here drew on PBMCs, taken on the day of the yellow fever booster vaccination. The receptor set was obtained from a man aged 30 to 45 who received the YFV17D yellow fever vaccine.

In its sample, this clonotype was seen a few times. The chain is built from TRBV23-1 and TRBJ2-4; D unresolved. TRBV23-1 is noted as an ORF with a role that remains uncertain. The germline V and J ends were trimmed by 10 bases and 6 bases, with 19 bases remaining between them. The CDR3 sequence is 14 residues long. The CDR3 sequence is CAIRRVRRVNIQYF. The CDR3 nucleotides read TGCGCCATCCGGCGAGTGCGTCGGGTAAACATTCAGTACTTC.

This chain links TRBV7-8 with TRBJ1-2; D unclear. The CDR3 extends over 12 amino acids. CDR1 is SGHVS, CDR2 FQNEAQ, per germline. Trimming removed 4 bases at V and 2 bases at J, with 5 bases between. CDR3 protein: CASSSTNYGYTF. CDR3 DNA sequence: TGTGCCAGCAGCTCCACAAACTATGGCTACACCTTC.

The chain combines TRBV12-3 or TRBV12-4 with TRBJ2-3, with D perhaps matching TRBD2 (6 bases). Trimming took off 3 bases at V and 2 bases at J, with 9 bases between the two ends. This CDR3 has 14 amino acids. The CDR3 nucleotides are TGTGCCAGCAGTTTGGGACTCTACACAGATACGCAGTATTTT. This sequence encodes CASSLGLYTDTQYF.

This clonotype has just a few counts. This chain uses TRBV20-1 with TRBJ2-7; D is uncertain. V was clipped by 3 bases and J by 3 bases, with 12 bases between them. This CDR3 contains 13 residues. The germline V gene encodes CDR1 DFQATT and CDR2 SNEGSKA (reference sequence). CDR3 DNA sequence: TGCAGTGCTAGCCTTAGGACGGGCTACGAGCAGTACTTC. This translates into CSASLRTGYEQYF.

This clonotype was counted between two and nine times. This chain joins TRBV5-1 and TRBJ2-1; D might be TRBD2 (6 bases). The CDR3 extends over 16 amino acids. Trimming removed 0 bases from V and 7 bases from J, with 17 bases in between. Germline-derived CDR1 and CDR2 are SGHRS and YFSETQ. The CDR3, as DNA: TGCGCCAGCAGCTTGGGGAGGGTCGATCGACAAAATGAGCAGTTCTTC. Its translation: CASSLGRVDRQNEQFF. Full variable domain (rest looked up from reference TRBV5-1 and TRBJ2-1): KAGVTQTPRYLIKTRGQQVTLSCSPISGHRSVSWYQQTPGQGLQFLFEYFSETQRNKGNFPGRFSGRQFSNSRSEMNVSTLELGDSALYLCASSLGRVDRQNEQFFGPGTRLTVL.

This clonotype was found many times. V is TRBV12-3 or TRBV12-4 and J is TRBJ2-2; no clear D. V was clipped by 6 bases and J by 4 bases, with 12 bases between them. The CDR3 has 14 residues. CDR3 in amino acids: CASSLPGITGELFF. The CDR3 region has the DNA TGTGCCAGCAGCCTCCCCGGAATCACCGGGGAGCTGTTTTTT.

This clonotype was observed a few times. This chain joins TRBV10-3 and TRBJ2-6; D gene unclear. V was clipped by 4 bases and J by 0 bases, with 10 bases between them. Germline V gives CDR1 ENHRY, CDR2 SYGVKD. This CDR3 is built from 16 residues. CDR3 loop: CAISAHGVSGANVLTF. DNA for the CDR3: TGTGCCATCAGTGCTCATGGGGTCTCTGGGGCCAACGTCCTGACTTTC.

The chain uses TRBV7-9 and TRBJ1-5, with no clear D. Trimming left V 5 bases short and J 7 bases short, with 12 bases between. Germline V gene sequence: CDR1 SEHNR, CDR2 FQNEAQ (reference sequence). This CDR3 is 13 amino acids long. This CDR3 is CASSPTPGQPQHF. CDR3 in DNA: TGTGCCAGCAGCCCGACCCCGGGGCAGCCCCAGCATTTT. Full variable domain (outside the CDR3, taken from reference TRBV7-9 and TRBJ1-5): DTGVSQNPRHKITKRGQNVTFRCDPISEHNRLYWYRQTLGQGPEFLTYFQNEAQLEKSRLLSDRFSAERPKGSFSTLEIQRTEQGDSAMYLCASSPTPGQPQHFGDGTRLSIL.

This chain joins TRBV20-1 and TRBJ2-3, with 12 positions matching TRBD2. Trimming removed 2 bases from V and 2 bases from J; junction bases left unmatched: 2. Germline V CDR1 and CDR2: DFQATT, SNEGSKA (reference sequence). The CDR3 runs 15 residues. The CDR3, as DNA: TGCAGTGCTAGACGGACTAGCGGGACCACAGATACGCAGTATTTT. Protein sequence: CSARRTSGTTDTQYF.